Given below is one T cell receptor (beta chain) in context. This sample is drawn from a study of blood T cell repertoires in COVID-19. About the research overall: Researchers got acute and convalescent COVID-19 samples from the United States, Italy and Spain.

Participants were aged about 18 to 90 years, lived in 20 to 30 US areas, and enrolled virtually. Per germline, CDR1 LGHNA and CDR2 YSLEER. Trimming removed 0 bases at V and 7 bases at J, with 18 bases between. This CDR3 contains 17 residues. Clones were read by immunoSEQ multiplex PCR, and TCRdb kept only the in-frame ones, dropping some. The sample has approximately 220,000 clones, about 88% seen once. The TCR originated in a woman aged 25 to 45 who had recovered from COVID-19. The chain carries TRBV4-3 and TRBJ2-2; possibly TRBD1 for D (6 bases). Sequencing was carried out using PBMCs or T cells enriched from blood (not recorded which). The CDR3 spells CASSQERLGAEGGELFF. As DNA, the CDR3 is TGCGCCAGCAGCCAAGAAAGGTTGGGGGCAGAGGGCGGGGAGCTGTTTTTT.